This TCR beta chain appears in the sequencing data of a study of T cell responses to AZD1222 COVID-19 vaccine. Study-level results: The reported proportion of spike-specific TCRs targeting unmutated variant regions was nearly half. Sampling captured repertoires only after the peak T cell response. At baseline, just six AZD1222 recipients tested seropositive.

As to this clone: Its target is unknown.

Trimming took off 5 bases at V and 0 bases at J, with 11 bases between the two ends. The germline CDR1 and CDR2 sequences are SGHTA and FQGNSA. CDR3 length: 15 residues. This table comes from immunoSEQ multiplex PCR, and its TCRdb copy is limited to in-frame clones, with some not included. The sample lists 190,000 or so clones, approximately 93% occurring once. The sequence was obtained from an adult who received the AZD1222 COVID-19 vaccine. The chain couples TRBV7-2 to TRBJ1-5; tentatively, D is TRBD1 (5 bases). Here the sequenced sample was peripheral blood, taken 28 days after the second AZD1222 dose. CDR3 DNA sequence: TGTGCCAGCAGCACCTCCGGGACTAGCAATCAGCCCCAGCATTTT. Amino acids: CASSTSGTSNQPQHF.